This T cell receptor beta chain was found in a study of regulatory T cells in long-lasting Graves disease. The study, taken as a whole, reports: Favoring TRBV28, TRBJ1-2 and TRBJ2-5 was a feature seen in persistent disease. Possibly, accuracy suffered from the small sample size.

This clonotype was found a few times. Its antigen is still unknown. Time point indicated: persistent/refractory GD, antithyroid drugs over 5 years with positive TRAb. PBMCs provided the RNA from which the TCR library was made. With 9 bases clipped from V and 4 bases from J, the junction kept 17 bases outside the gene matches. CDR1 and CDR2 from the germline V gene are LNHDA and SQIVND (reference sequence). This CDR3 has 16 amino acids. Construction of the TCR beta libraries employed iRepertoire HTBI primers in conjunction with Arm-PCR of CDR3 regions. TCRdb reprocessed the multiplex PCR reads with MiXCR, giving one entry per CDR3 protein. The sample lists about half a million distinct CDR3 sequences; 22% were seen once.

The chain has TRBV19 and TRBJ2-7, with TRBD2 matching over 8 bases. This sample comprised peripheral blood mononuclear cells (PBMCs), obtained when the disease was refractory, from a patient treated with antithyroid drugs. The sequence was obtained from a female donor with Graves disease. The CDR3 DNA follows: TGTGCCAGCGAGGCTAGCGGGCCGCTGGGCTCATACGAGCAGTACTTC. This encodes CASEASGPLGSYEQYF.